Following are 7 T cell receptor beta chains from one sample sequenced in a study of graft-versus-host responses after intestinal transplantation. Assay: immunoSEQ multiplex PCR; the TCRdb copy retains only in-frame clones and omits some. The top ten clones hold more than 0.75% of a sample with about 25,000 clones, 75% to 90% of them seen once. Sample: PBMCs, taken 463 days after intestinal transplant. All receptors come from a human patient who received an intestinal transplant, so some T cells may come from the graft donor.

V usage is TRBV18 and J usage is TRBJ1-1; D gene ambiguous. The CDR3 is made up of 15 amino acids. V lost 1 base to trimming and J lost 0 bases, with 9 bases between them. CDR1 is KGHSH, CDR2 LQKENI, per germline. CDR3 amino acids: CASSPQRELNTEAFF. The CDR3 bases are TGTGCCAGCTCACCACAACGGGAACTGAACACTGAAGCTTTCTTT.

This sequence joins TRBV7-3 and TRBJ2-7, with D unclear. Trimming cost V 1 base and J 7 bases, with 11 bases left between them. CDR3 size: 13 residues. Germline V gives CDR1 SGHTA, CDR2 FQGTGA. CDR3 sequence: CASSLKASREQYF. The DNA of the CDR3 is TGTGCCAGCAGCTTAAAGGCCAGTCGTGAGCAGTACTTC.

The V and J genes are TRBV9 and TRBJ1-4; D might be TRBD1 (5 bases). The CDR3 is made up of 16 amino acids. The ends were cut back, 4 bases at V and 2 bases at J, with 15 bases in the middle. Looked up from germline, CDR1 is SGDLS and CDR2 is YYNGEE. The CDR3 DNA is TGTGCCAGCAGCCTCCGCGACGGGGCCACTAATGAAAAACTGTTTTTT. This encodes CASSLRDGATNEKLFF.

V usage is TRBV15 and J usage is TRBJ2-5; D might be TRBD2 (7 bases). Germline values: CDR1 LNHNV, CDR2 YYDKDF (reference sequence). The CDR3 is 16 residues long. V was clipped by 4 bases and J by 2 bases, with 17 bases between them. The CDR3 nucleotides are TGTGCCACCAGCACCCCGGGGGGCCGGGGACAAGAGACCCAGTACTTC. Its protein is CATSTPGGRGQETQYF.

A remark on this clone: The junction departs from the called germline gene at one end, perhaps through a read error. CDR3 bases: TGTGCTAGCAGCTTATTGGGGGCGGGTTCCAATCAGCCCCAGCATTTT. Its translation is CASSLLGAGSNQPQHF. The chain recombines TRBV7-7 with TRBJ1-5, with D possibly TRBD1 on 6 matching bases. The CDR3 is 16 residues long. Per germline, CDR1 SSHAT and CDR2 FNYEAQ (reference sequence).

This rearrangement joins TRBV7-6 to TRBJ2-1, with 7 bases fitting TRBD1. CDR1 and CDR2 (germline): SGHVS, FNYEAQ. Trimming took 4 bases from V and 0 from J; bases not matched to a gene: 21. The CDR3 runs to 21 residues. The CDR3 sequence: CASSSNVDRYWTKSSYNEQFF. The CDR3 coding sequence is TGTGCCAGCAGCTCAAACGTGGACAGGTACTGGACCAAAAGCTCCTACAATGAGCAGTTCTTC.

The chain links TRBV18 to TRBJ2-2; D gene unclear. V lost 2 bases and J 1 base, leaving 5 bases between the germline ends. This CDR3 contains 14 residues. Per germline, CDR1 KGHSH and CDR2 LQKENI. The CDR3 coding sequence is TGTGCCAGCTCACCAATCCTGAACACCGGGGAGCTGTTTTTT. Its protein is CASSPILNTGELFF.